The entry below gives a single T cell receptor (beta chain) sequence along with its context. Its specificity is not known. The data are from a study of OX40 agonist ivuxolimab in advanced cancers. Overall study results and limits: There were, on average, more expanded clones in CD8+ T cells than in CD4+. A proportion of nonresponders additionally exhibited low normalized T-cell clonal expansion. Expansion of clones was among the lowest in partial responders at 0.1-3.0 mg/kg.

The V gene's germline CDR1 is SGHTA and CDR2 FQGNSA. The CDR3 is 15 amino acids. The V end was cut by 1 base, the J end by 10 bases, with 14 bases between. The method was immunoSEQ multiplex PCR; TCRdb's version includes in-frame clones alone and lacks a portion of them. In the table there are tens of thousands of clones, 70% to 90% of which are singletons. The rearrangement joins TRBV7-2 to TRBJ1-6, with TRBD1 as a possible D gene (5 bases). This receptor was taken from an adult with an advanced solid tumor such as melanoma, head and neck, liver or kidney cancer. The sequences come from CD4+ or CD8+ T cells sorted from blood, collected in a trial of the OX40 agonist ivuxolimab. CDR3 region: CASSLEDQGWSPLHF. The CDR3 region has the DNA TGTGCCAGCAGCTTAGAGGATCAGGGCTGGTCACCCCTCCACTTT.